This is a list of T cell receptor beta chains from one sample in a study of CD8 T cells in ankylosing spondylitis. One entry per CDR3 protein results from TCRdb running MiXCR on the 5' RACE reads. The sample records roughly 400,000 distinct CDR3 sequences, about 20% being singletons. Source material: blood, either unsorted or a sorted T cell fraction (not recorded which). Source of these receptors: a male donor with ankylosing spondylitis. CDR3s include the opening cysteine and the closing phenylalanine or tryptophan. The D gene is left open where the match is weak. Clone size is stated in some rows and not others, as once, few, many or a class when expanded.

D: .
J: TRBJ2-3
size: once
V: TRBV29-1
DNA: TGCAGCGTTGAAGAAATGGGCGGGGTCGGTGATACGCAGTATTTT
CDR3: CSVEEMGGVGDTQYF

D: .
J: TRBJ2-7
size: .
V: TRBV10-3
DNA: TGTGCCATCAGAGAGGATGGATCCTACGAGCAGTACTTC
CDR3: CAIREDGSYEQYF

D: .
J: TRBJ2-1
size: few
V: TRBV12-5
DNA: TGTGCTAGTGGTTCCGCCCCCCGATGGGTAGGGAATGAGCAGTTCTTC
CDR3: CASGSAPRWVGNEQFF

D: .
J: TRBJ2-7
size: .
V: TRBV11-2
DNA: TGTGCCAGCAGCTCGGTGGGACCAGTGTTTGACGAGCAGTACTTC
CDR3: CASSSVGPVFDEQYF

D: .
J: TRBJ1-1
size: .
V: TRBV12-3/TRBV12-4
DNA: TGTGCCAGCAGAGAAAGCGGTAACACTGAAGCTTTCTTT
CDR3: CASRESGNTEAFF

D: .
J: TRBJ1-2
size: few
V: TRBV20-1
DNA: TGCAGTGCTAGTATAGGGGGTGGCTATGGCTACACCTTC
CDR3: CSASIGGGYGYTF

D: TRBD2
J: TRBJ2-1
size: few
V: TRBV12-3/TRBV12-4
DNA: TGTGCCAGCATTCCCTTTAGCGGGAAGTCCTACAATGAGCAGTTCTTC
CDR3: CASIPFSGKSYNEQFF

D: TRBD1
J: TRBJ1-1
size: .
V: TRBV29-1
DNA: TGCAGCGGCGGGGACAGGGGGGTCCGCTTAGAAGCTTTCTTT
CDR3: CSGGDRGVRLEAFF

D: .
J: TRBJ2-2
size: few
V: TRBV5-5
DNA: TGTGCCAGCAGCTTGTTGGTAATGGGACTTCGCACCGGGGAGCTGTTTTTT
CDR3: CASSLLVMGLRTGELFF

D: .
J: TRBJ1-1
size: .
V: TRBV25-1
DNA: TGTGCCAGCAGTGAAGGGGTGGGAGAGGGGACTGAAGCTTTCTTT
CDR3: CASSEGVGEGTEAFF

D: TRBD1
J: TRBJ2-2
size: few
V: TRBV2
DNA: TGTGCCAGCAGTGAACAGGGGGCGAACACCGGGGAGCTGTTTTTT
CDR3: CASSEQGANTGELFF

D: .
J: TRBJ1-1
size: .
V: TRBV25-1
DNA: TGTGCCAGCAGTGAATTGGGGGTCACTGAAGCTTTCTTT
CDR3: CASSELGVTEAFF

D: .
J: TRBJ2-3
size: .
V: TRBV11-3
DNA: TGTGCCAGCAGCTCCGGGGTAGCTGGATCCACAGATACGCAGTATTTT
CDR3: CASSSGVAGSTDTQYF

D: .
J: TRBJ2-7
size: .
V: TRBV28
DNA: TGTGCCATAGTAAGCAGGGGTGCCTACGAGCAGTACTTC
CDR3: CAIVSRGAYEQYF

D: TRBD1
J: TRBJ2-7
size: many
V: TRBV6-6
DNA: TGTGCCAGCAGTTATGGGACAGGGGCCGAGCAGTACTTC
CDR3: CASSYGTGAEQYF

D: .
J: TRBJ2-7
size: .
V: TRBV10-1
DNA: TGCGCCAGCAGTGATGAAGGGTACGAGCAGTACTTC
CDR3: CASSDEGYEQYF

D: .
J: TRBJ2-7
size: .
V: TRBV28
DNA: TGTGCCATCCTCGGGACTCCCCGCGGGGAGCAGTACTTC
CDR3: CAILGTPRGEQYF

D: TRBD2
J: TRBJ2-3
size: .
V: TRBV19
DNA: TGTGCCAGTAGTAGCCCTTTCGCGGGAGGGAAGGAAGATACGCAGTATTTT
CDR3: CASSSPFAGGKEDTQYF

D: .
J: TRBJ2-7
size: many
V: TRBV10-3
DNA: TGTGCCATCAGTGGCCAGACCTACGAGCAGTACTTC
CDR3: CAISGQTYEQYF

D: .
J: TRBJ1-2
size: .
V: TRBV4-1
DNA: TGCGCCAGCAGCCAAGGTCAGATAGAGAACTATGGCTACACCTTC
CDR3: CASSQGQIENYGYTF

D: .
J: TRBJ1-4
size: few
V: TRBV5-5
DNA: TGTGCCAGCAGCTTGCAACAGGCGGGGACTAATGAAAAACTGTTTTTT
CDR3: CASSLQQAGTNEKLFF

D: TRBD2
J: TRBJ2-3
size: .
V: TRBV10-3
DNA: TGTGCCATCAGCCCACTAGCGGGAGGTCCAGATACGCAGTATTTT
CDR3: CAISPLAGGPDTQYF

D: TRBD2
J: TRBJ2-7
size: .
V: TRBV29-1
DNA: TGCAGCGTTGAAGTGTCCCCCGGACTAGCGGGCTACGAGCAGTACTTC
CDR3: CSVEVSPGLAGYEQYF

D: .
J: TRBJ1-5
size: .
V: TRBV2
DNA: TGTGCCAGCAGTGAAGGGGGGCTTGACAATCAGCCCCAGCATTTT
CDR3: CASSEGGLDNQPQHF

D: .
J: TRBJ1-2
size: .
V: TRBV19
DNA: TGTGCCAGTAGTACCATGATGCGGACGGATGGCTACACCTTC
CDR3: CASSTMMRTDGYTF

D: .
J: TRBJ2-1
size: .
V: TRBV29-1
DNA: TGCAGCGTTGAGACCAGTGCCTACAATGAGCAGTTCTTC
CDR3: CSVETSAYNEQFF

D: TRBD2
J: TRBJ2-1
size: .
V: TRBV3-1
DNA: TGTGCCAGCAGCCGAAGCGGGAGGGCCAACGATGAGCAGTTCTTC
CDR3: CASSRSGRANDEQFF

D: TRBD2
J: TRBJ2-1
size: .
V: TRBV4-2
DNA: TGTGCCAGCAGCCAACCTGGACTAGCCTACAATGAGCAGTTCTTC
CDR3: CASSQPGLAYNEQFF

D: TRBD1
J: TRBJ1-2
size: .
V: TRBV28
DNA: TGTGCCAGCAGCGGACAGGGCCCAGGCTACACCTTC
CDR3: CASSGQGPGYTF

D: .
J: TRBJ2-2
size: .
V: TRBV5-6
DNA: TGTGCCAGCAGATCTAGCCAGAACACCGGGGAGCTGTTTTTT
CDR3: CASRSSQNTGELFF

D: TRBD1
J: TRBJ1-1
size: few
V: TRBV5-6
DNA: TGTGCCAGCAGTAACCGGGACAGGGGGTTGAACACTGAAGCTTTCTTT
CDR3: CASSNRDRGLNTEAFF

D: TRBD1
J: TRBJ1-1
size: .
V: TRBV11-3
DNA: TGTGCCAGCAACACTCGGGACAGAAACACTGAAGCTTTCTTT
CDR3: CASNTRDRNTEAFF

D: .
J: TRBJ1-4
size: .
V: TRBV2
DNA: TGTGCCAGCATAAGGGGGAGGAATGAAAAACTGTTTTTT
CDR3: CASIRGRNEKLFF

D: .
J: TRBJ1-5
size: .
V: TRBV12-3/TRBV12-4
DNA: TGTGCCAGCAGTTTCGGACAAATTGATCAGCCCCAGCATTTT
CDR3: CASSFGQIDQPQHF

D: .
J: TRBJ1-5
size: once
V: TRBV3-1
DNA: TGTGCCAGCAGCCAAGATCCCGGGGATAGCAATCAGCCCCAGCATTTT
CDR3: CASSQDPGDSNQPQHF

D: .
J: TRBJ2-5
size: .
V: TRBV7-9
DNA: TGTGCCAGCAGCTCCTCAGGGACCCAGGAGACCCAGTACTTC
CDR3: CASSSSGTQETQYF

D: TRBD2
J: TRBJ2-1
size: .
V: TRBV11-1
DNA: TGTGCCAGCAGCTTAGGATTGTATCGGACTAGATCCTACAATGAGCAGTTCTTC
CDR3: CASSLGLYRTRSYNEQFF

D: TRBD1
J: TRBJ2-7
size: .
V: TRBV28
DNA: TGTGCCAGCATCAGCACAGGGGGCGAGCAGTACTTC
CDR3: CASISTGGEQYF

D: .
J: TRBJ2-7
size: .
V: TRBV5-1
DNA: TGCGCCAGCAGCTTGACAGACCCCTCCTACGAGCAGTACTTC
CDR3: CASSLTDPSYEQYF

D: .
J: TRBJ2-5
size: few
V: TRBV29-1
DNA: TGCAGCGGAGGGACACGGTCTTCTTGGACCCAGTACTTC
CDR3: CSGGTRSSWTQYF

D: TRBD1
J: TRBJ2-4
size: .
V: TRBV5-6
DNA: TGTGCCAGCAGCGGCGGGGACAGGGGGGTAGCCAAAAACATTCAGTACTTC
CDR3: CASSGGDRGVAKNIQYF

D: .
J: TRBJ1-4
size: many
V: TRBV29-1
DNA: TGCAGCGCTGCCTTTGCAACTAATGAAAAACTGTTTTTT
CDR3: CSAAFATNEKLFF

D: .
J: TRBJ1-1
size: few
V: TRBV10-3
DNA: TGTGCCATCAGTGAGCGGAGGACCGCCGCTTTCTTT
CDR3: CAISERRTAAFF

D: .
J: TRBJ2-5
size: .
V: TRBV7-2
DNA: TGTGCCAGCAGCCCGGAACGACTAGTGGATGGGAGAGAGACCCAGTACTTC
CDR3: CASSPERLVDGRETQYF

D: .
J: TRBJ2-4
size: few
V: TRBV20-1
DNA: TGCAGTGCTAGAGCACCAGGGGACATTCAGTACTTC
CDR3: CSARAPGDIQYF

D: .
J: TRBJ2-5
size: many
V: TRBV24-1
DNA: TGTGCCACCAGTGAGTCCGGGACGGTAAAGGAGACCCAGTACTTC
CDR3: CATSESGTVKETQYF

D: TRBD2
J: TRBJ2-2
size: .
V: TRBV20-1
DNA: TGCAGTGCTACTCAAGGACTAGCGGCGAGGACCGGGGAGCTGTTTTTT
CDR3: CSATQGLAARTGELFF

D: TRBD1
J: TRBJ2-7
size: .
V: TRBV3-1
DNA: TGTGCCAGCAGCCAAGGGACAGGGGCGAGGTACGAGCAGTACTTC
CDR3: CASSQGTGARYEQYF

D: .
J: TRBJ1-5
size: .
V: TRBV5-5
DNA: TGTGCCAGCAGCTCGTTATTTGGTGACGGTGTTCAGCCCCAGCATTTT
CDR3: CASSSLFGDGVQPQHF

D: TRBD2
J: TRBJ2-1
size: .
V: TRBV6-2/TRBV6-3
DNA: TGTGCCAGCTCCAAAGACACTAGCGGGCGGGATGAGCAGTTCTTC
CDR3: CASSKDTSGRDEQFF

D: .
J: TRBJ2-7
size: few
V: TRBV10-3
DNA: TGTGCCATCAGTGTAGCCGGGTCCCTCCCCTACGAGCAGTACTTC
CDR3: CAISVAGSLPYEQYF

D: .
J: TRBJ2-3
size: .
V: TRBV12-3/TRBV12-4
DNA: TGTGCCAGCAGTCCGCGGGGAAGCACAGATACGCAGTATTTT
CDR3: CASSPRGSTDTQYF

D: TRBD2
J: TRBJ2-7
size: many
V: TRBV12-3/TRBV12-4
DNA: TGTGCCAGCAGTATTAGCGGGAGGGCCTCCTACGAGCAGTACTTC
CDR3: CASSISGRASYEQYF

D: TRBD1
J: TRBJ2-7
size: .
V: TRBV18
DNA: TGTGCCAGCTCACCGCGGGGACAGGGGGACTACGAGCAGTACTTC
CDR3: CASSPRGQGDYEQYF

D: TRBD1
J: TRBJ2-7
size: .
V: TRBV18
DNA: TGTGCCAGCTCACTACAGACAGGGTTCCACGAGCAGTACTTC
CDR3: CASSLQTGFHEQYF